The source of this T cell receptor (beta chain) is a study of T cells in Graves' hyperthyroidism and ophthalmopathy. Germline values: CDR1 WNHNN, CDR2 SYGVQD (reference sequence). This CDR3 is 13 amino acids long. V lost 2 bases and J lost 3, with 8 bases in between. This clonotype occurred many times. Stability of Graves' hyperthyroidism was defined as absent ophthalmopathy progression within 18 months. Diagnosis of hyperthyroidism was new in patients aged 18 to 65, and its duration was under 2 months. Lactation, pregnancy, other autoimmune disease or uncontrolled infection excluded patients. Clinical symptoms, serum thyroxine, TRAb, thyroid ultrasound and orbital computed tomography established diagnosis. RNA transcripts were the template for amplifying TCR beta CDR3 regions. The HTBI primer set was used in a first-round RT-PCR of the TCR CDR3. TCRdb re-called the multiplex PCR reads through MiXCR, storing one row per CDR3 protein. The sample carries hundreds of thousands of distinct CDR3 sequences, 16% recorded once.

The sample comprised blood. This rearrangement joins TRBV10-1 to TRBJ2-7; TRBD1 might be the D (6 bases). The clonotype was recovered from a woman younger than 30 with Graves' hyperthyroidism. Here the CDR3 DNA reads TGCGCCAGCAGTGAGAGGGGGAACTACGAGCAGTACTTC. This codes for CASSERGNYEQYF.